This TCR beta chain was observed in a study of CD8+ T cells in alopecia areata. Study-level findings and limits: Researchers reported that TCR sharing among patients proved less clear than in mice, possibly HLA-linked. For patients receiving tofacitinib, scalp clonality and expanded CD8+ clones among the top 100 significantly decreased.

A note on this clone: The target antigen is unknown.

Extracted RNA was reverse transcribed into cDNA, the sequencing template. Clones were sequenced by immunoSEQ multiplex PCR, and TCRdb holds only the in-frame ones, with some missing. The sample has roughly 120,000 clones, about 61% seen once. Treatment given: oral pan-JAK inhibitor, 5-10 mg twice daily. Starting from PBMCs, sorting isolated CD4+ and CD8+ T cells. Sequences were derived from CD8+ T cells sorted from blood, sampled at week 4, from a patient treated with tofacitinib. The sequence came from a human donor with alopecia areata.

CDR3 loop: CATSREGYSNQPQHF. The CDR3 coding sequence is TGTGCCACCAGCAGAGAAGGGTATAGCAATCAGCCCCAGCATTTT. This chain uses TRBV15 with TRBJ1-5, with D uncertain. V lost 0 bases, J lost 0 bases, and 6 bases lay in between. Per the germline V gene, CDR1 is LNHNV and CDR2 is YYDKDF (reference sequence). The CDR3 spans 15 residues.